This entry describes one T cell receptor (beta chain). Libraries were prepared by immunoSEQ multiplex PCR; TCRdb keeps only in-frame clonotypes and omits some of them. The sample holds approximately 150,000 clones, roughly 84% seen once. This specimen comes from a study of cytomegalovirus exposure and HLA in healthy donors. At the level of the study: Per a later analysis, the 666 first-cohort and some 110 validation repertoires shared one platform.

The V and J ends lost 7 bases and 1 base, in that order; junction bases with no gene match: 6. The germline gives CDR1 SQVTM, CDR2 ANQGSEA. The CDR3 loop spans 13 amino acids. Sequenced input: PBMCs. The chain recombines TRBV29-1 with TRBJ1-1; 7 bases align to TRBD1. The sequence derives from a man aged 25 to 40 in good health and CMV-seropositive. CDR3 nucleotide sequence: TGCAGCGCTGGGACAGAAAGGAACACTGAAGCTTTCTTT. The encoded protein is CSAGTERNTEAFF.